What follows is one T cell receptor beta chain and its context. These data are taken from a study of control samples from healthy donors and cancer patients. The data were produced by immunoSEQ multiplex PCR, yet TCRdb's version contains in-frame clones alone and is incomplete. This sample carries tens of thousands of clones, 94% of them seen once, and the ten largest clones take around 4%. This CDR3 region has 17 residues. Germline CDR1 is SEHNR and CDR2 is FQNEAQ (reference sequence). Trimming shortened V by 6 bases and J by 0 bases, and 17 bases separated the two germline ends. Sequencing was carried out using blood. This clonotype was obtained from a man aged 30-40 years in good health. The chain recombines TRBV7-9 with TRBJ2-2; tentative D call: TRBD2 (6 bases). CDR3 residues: CASRSNLGGPNTGELFF. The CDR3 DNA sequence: TGTGCCAGCAGGTCAAATCTGGGGGGTCCGAACACCGGGGAGCTGTTTTTT.